Presented here are 11 T cell receptor beta chains from one specimen sequenced in a study of cytomegalovirus exposure and HLA in healthy donors. Primers: 60 Vbeta forward and 13 Jbeta reverse. TCRdb's copy holds only in-frame clones and misses some; the assay was immunoSEQ multiplex PCR. The sample carries about 140,000 clones, about three quarters recorded once. Material: PBMCs. The receptors shown here come from a woman in her thirties or forties in good health and CMV-seronegative.

V gene TRBV5-1 combines with J gene TRBJ2-7, with 9 bases that match TRBD1. The CDR3 has 15 amino acids. Germline assignment: CDR1 SGHRS and CDR2 YFSETQ. Trimming took 3 bases from V and 3 from J; bases not matched to a gene: 7. The CDR3, as DNA: TGCGCCAGCAGCTATTCGACAGGGGGAGGCTACGAGCAGTACTTC. Translated: CASSYSTGGGYEQYF. Looking up the rest from reference TRBV5-1 and TRBJ2-7 gives the full variable domain: KAGVTQTPRYLIKTRGQQVTLSCSPISGHRSVSWYQQTPGQGLQFLFEYFSETQRNKGNFPGRFSGRQFSNSRSEMNVSTLELGDSALYLCASSYSTGGGYEQYFGPGTRLTVT.

This rearrangement joins TRBV7-8 to TRBJ2-5, with TRBD2 matching 13 bases. V gave up 5 bases and J gave up 5 bases; unmatched junction bases: 2. The CDR3 consists of 14 residues. Germline V CDR1 and CDR2: SGHVS, FQNEAQ. This CDR3 is CASSAGLAGETQYF. In DNA form, the CDR3 reads TGTGCCAGCAGCGCGGGACTAGCGGGGGAGACCCAGTACTTC.

The chain joins TRBV6-1 to TRBJ2-3; TRBD2 aligns across 11 bases. Germline values: CDR1 MNHNS, CDR2 SASEGT. This CDR3 is 17 amino acids long. V was clipped by 2 bases and J by 7 bases; unmatched bases: 11. Written as DNA, the CDR3 is TGTGCCAGCAGTGAAATGTCCCTAGCGGGGGGTTCGAATACGCAGTATTTT. Translation gives CASSEMSLAGGSNTQYF.

The chain couples TRBV27 to TRBJ2-1; a possible D gene is TRBD2 (5 bases). The CDR3 loop spans 12 amino acids. CDR1 is MNHEY, CDR2 SMNVEV, per germline (reference sequence). V was pared by 3 bases and J by 7 bases, with 7 bases between. The CDR3 DNA sequence: TGTGCCAGCAGTTTTTCGGGAAATGAGCAGTTCTTC. Translation: CASSFSGNEQFF.

The chain links TRBV19 to TRBJ1-5, with D hard to call. This CDR3 has 15 residues. The V gene lost 3 bases and the J gene lost 0 bases, with 9 bases spanning the gap. Germline-derived CDR1 and CDR2 are LNHDA and SQIVND (reference sequence). In DNA form, the CDR3 reads TGTGCCAGTAGTATCGACATCTTTAGCAATCAGCCCCAGCATTTT. It yields the protein CASSIDIFSNQPQHF.

This clone was seen just once. The rearrangement uses TRBV5-1 and TRBJ1-1, with D maybe TRBD1 (5 bases). This CDR3 has 15 residues. V shed 4 bases and J shed 0 bases, with 13 bases lying between them. Germline lookup yields CDR1 SGHRS and CDR2 YFSETQ. The CDR3 loop is CASSPRTSMNTEAFF. CDR3 coding DNA: TGCGCCAGCAGCCCCCGGACAAGTATGAACACTGAAGCTTTCTTT.

The rearrangement links TRBV10-2 to TRBJ1-1; D unresolved. There are 13 residues in the CDR3. Germline V gene sequence: CDR1 WSHSY, CDR2 SAAADI. Trimming left V 5 bases short and J 5 bases short, with 12 bases between. CDR3: CASSTPDGTEAFF. CDR3 nucleotides: TGCGCCAGCAGTACTCCCGACGGGACTGAAGCTTTCTTT.

This clone was detected only a few times. The V and J genes are TRBV18 and TRBJ2-3; 7 bases are shared with TRBD2. J gave up 7 bases and V 0 bases, and 13 bases lay outside the gene matches. The CDR3 is 17 amino acids. Per germline, CDR1 KGHSH and CDR2 LQKENI. CDR3 nucleotides: TGTGCCAGCTCACCACCCATCCCGGGGGGTGCGGTTTATACGCAGTATTTT. Its protein is CASSPPIPGGAVYTQYF.

The chain links TRBV29-1 to TRBJ1-1; D is perhaps TRBD1 (5 bases). Trimming took 3 bases from V and 0 from J, leaving 11 bases between them. From germline, CDR1 is SQVTM and CDR2 ANQGSEA. The CDR3 has 14 amino acids. The DNA of the CDR3 is TGCAGCGTTGATCGGGGGGAAGTGAACACTGAAGCTTTCTTT. Encoded protein: CSVDRGEVNTEAFF. The variable domain in full, completed from reference TRBV29-1 and TRBJ1-1, reads SAVISQKPSRDICQRGTSLTIQCQVDSQVTMMFWYRQQPGQSLTLIATANQGSEATYESGFVIDKFPISRPNLTFSTLTVSNMSPEDSSIYLCSVDRGEVNTEAFFGQGTRLTVV.

The chain employs TRBV7-9 and TRBJ1-1, with a possible D match to TRBD1 (5 bases). With 0 bases removed from V and 7 bases from J, the gap between germline ends came to 9 bases. Germline CDR1 and CDR2: SEHNR and FQNEAQ (reference sequence). The CDR3 runs to 13 residues. This CDR3 is CASSLAGAVEAFF. In nucleotides, the CDR3 is TGTGCCAGCAGCTTAGCAGGGGCGGTTGAAGCTTTCTTT. The full variable domain, with the rest looked up from reference TRBV7-9 and TRBJ1-1, is DTGVSQNPRHKITKRGQNVTFRCDPISEHNRLYWYRQTLGQGPEFLTYFQNEAQLEKSRLLSDRFSAERPKGSFSTLEIQRTEQGDSAMYLCASSLAGAVEAFFGQGTRLTVV.

This clone was picked up a small number of times. The chain joins TRBV4-3 to TRBJ1-4; 9 nucleotides match TRBD1. V lost 5 bases, J lost 8 bases, and 9 bases stayed unmatched. This CDR3 has 15 residues. Germline V gives CDR1 LGHNA, CDR2 YSLEER. CDR3 amino acids: CASSEDGQGREKLFF. In DNA form, the CDR3 reads TGCGCCAGCAGCGAGGACGGACAGGGGAGAGAAAAACTGTTTTTT.